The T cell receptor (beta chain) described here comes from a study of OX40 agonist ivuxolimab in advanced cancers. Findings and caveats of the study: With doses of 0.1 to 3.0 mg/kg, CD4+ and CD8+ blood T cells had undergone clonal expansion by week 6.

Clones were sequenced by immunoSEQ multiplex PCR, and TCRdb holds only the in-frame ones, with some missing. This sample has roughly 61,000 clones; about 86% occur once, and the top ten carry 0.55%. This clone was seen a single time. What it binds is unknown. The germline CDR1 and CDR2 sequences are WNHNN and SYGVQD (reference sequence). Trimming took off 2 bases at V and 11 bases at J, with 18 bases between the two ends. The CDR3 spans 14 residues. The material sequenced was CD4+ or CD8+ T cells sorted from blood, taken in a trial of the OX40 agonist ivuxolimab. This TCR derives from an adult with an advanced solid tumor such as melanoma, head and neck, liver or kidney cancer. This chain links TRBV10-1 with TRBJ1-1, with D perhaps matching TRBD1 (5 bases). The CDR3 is CASSEGTQKTKAFF. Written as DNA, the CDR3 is TGCGCCAGCAGTGAGGGGACGCAAAAAACAAAGGCTTTCTTT.